These 9 T cell receptor beta chains share one sample of origin, sequenced in a study of cytomegalovirus exposure and HLA in healthy donors (dated by TCRdb to 2015 to 2018). Libraries were constructed by the immunoSEQ multiplex PCR assay. For the multiplex PCR, a mixture combining 60 forward primers for TCR Vbeta segments and 13 reverse primers for TCR Jbeta segments was used. The table comes from immuneACCESS by way of TCRdb, which keeps in-frame sequences with V and J called. Part of the clones is missing from these tables; in studies checked, under half for an unresolved V gene and the rest for unknown reasons. For this sample, the table gives about 64,000 clones. The top ten hold 3.6% of the sample. The sample consisted of PBMCs. These receptors all stem from a woman aged 18-35 years in good health and CMV-seronegative.

V and J are TRBV6-5 and TRBJ1-2; a weak D match, TRBD1 (6 bases). Germline loops: CDR1 MNHEY, CDR2 SVGAGI. CDR3 length: 14 amino acids. Trimming shortened V by 7 bases and J by 5 bases, and 17 bases separated the two germline ends. The CDR3 DNA reads TGTGCCAGCATCAAACCGGGAGGGGGGTATGGCTACACCTTC. This gives the protein CASIKPGGGYGYTF.

The chain recombines TRBV25-1 with TRBJ2-7; maybe TRBD1 (6 bases). Germline V gene sequence: CDR1 MGHDK, CDR2 SYGVNS. V gave up 6 bases and J gave up 1 base, with 10 bases separating them. This CDR3 comprises 13 residues. This chain's CDR3 is CASRQGGSYEQYF. CDR3 bases: TGTGCCAGCAGACAGGGTGGGTCCTACGAGCAGTACTTC.

The rearrangement uses TRBV4-2 and TRBJ2-7, with 10 bases that match TRBD2. Per germline, CDR1 LGHNA and CDR2 YNFKEQ. This CDR3 comprises 17 residues. Trimming took 1 base from V and 2 from J; bases not matched to a gene: 8. The CDR3: CASSQGLAGVATYEQYF. The DNA of the CDR3 is TGTGCCAGCAGCCAAGGGCTAGCGGGGGTGGCGACCTACGAGCAGTACTTC.

The V and J genes are TRBV21-1 and TRBJ2-3; no DNA check was done on the table's D call, TRBD2. TRBV21-1 is annotated as a pseudogene. The CDR3 runs to 15 residues. The CDR3 loop is CAIRLAGDLGHTQYF. The CDR3 DNA follows: TGTGCCATTAGACTAGCGGGAGATCTGGGGCATACGCAGTATTTT.

This rearrangement joins TRBV27 to TRBJ1-1; D is perhaps TRBD1 (5 bases). The CDR3 is 13 amino acids. V lost 4 bases to trimming and J lost 0 bases, with 6 bases between them. Germline V lookup: CDR1 MNHEY, CDR2 SMNVEV (reference sequence). In DNA, the CDR3 is TGTGCCAGCAGTTCGGACATGAACACTGAAGCTTTCTTT. Encoded protein: CASSSDMNTEAFF.

The chain links TRBV2 to TRBJ2-1; 8 bases are a match to TRBD2. This CDR3 has 14 amino acids. The trim removed 4 bases at V and 10 bases at J, leaving 9 bases unmatched. Germline values: CDR1 SNHLY, CDR2 FYNNEI. The CDR3 coding sequence is TGTGCCAGCAGTGTGGGACTAGTTCCCGGGGAGCAGTTCTTC. Translation: CASSVGLVPGEQFF.

The genes are TRBV6-5 and TRBJ1-1; 10 positions match TRBD1. Trimming cost V 5 bases and J 2 bases; bases outside gene matches: 2. The CDR3 runs 14 residues. Germline assignment: CDR1 MNHEY and CDR2 SVGAGI. The DNA of the CDR3 is TGTGCCAGCAGTGACAGGGGGCGCAACACTGAAGCTTTCTTT. This codes for CASSDRGRNTEAFF.

V and J are TRBV18 and TRBJ1-5; weak D call: TRBD1 (5 bases). Germline V gene data show CDR1 as KGHSH and CDR2 as LQKENI. V was pared by 6 bases and J by 5 bases, with 11 bases between. The CDR3 spans 13 residues. The DNA for the CDR3 is TGTGCCAGCTCCTCCCAGACAGATCAGCCCCAGCATTTT. Its protein product is CASSSQTDQPQHF.

This chain joins TRBV18 and TRBJ2-1; 8 positions match TRBD1. CDR1 and CDR2 (germline): KGHSH, LQKENI. J was trimmed by 8 bases and V by 3 bases; bases with no gene match: 6. CDR3 length: 14 residues. CDR3 region: CASSPRDRIDEQFF. The CDR3 region has the DNA TGTGCCAGCTCACCTCGGGACAGGATTGATGAGCAGTTCTTC.